This record looks at one T cell receptor beta chain sequence and its context. The antigen remains undetermined. The record originates from a study of cytomegalovirus exposure and HLA in healthy donors. In nominal health when sampled, donors likely had unrecorded immune exposures nonetheless. With 60 Vbeta and 13 Jbeta primers, the PCR was carried out. Sequencing used immunoSEQ multiplex PCR; TCRdb keeps in-frame clones, though not all of them. The table shows over 150,000 clones, with about 80% occurring only once. The study, taken as a whole, reports: Being productive about 90% or about 30% of the time was typical of most TCR beta V segments in an earlier analysis. There were 164 TCR beta chains listed as cytomegalovirus-associated. In a later analysis, V- and J-gene trimming of beta chains associated with a DCLRE1C missense variant, replicated independently.

The sample taken for sequencing was PBMCs. The TCR was taken from a man aged 18 to 30 in good health and CMV-seropositive.

This chain's CDR3 is CASSAGLLDNEQFF. The CDR3 DNA reads TGTGCCAGCTCCGCGGGACTACTCGACAATGAGCAGTTCTTC. The chain joins TRBV9 to TRBJ2-1; 7 nucleotides line up with TRBD2. The CDR3 spans 14 residues. In germline, CDR1 is SGDLS, CDR2 YYNGEE. Unmatched junction bases numbered 9, after V lost 7 bases and J lost 5 bases.